This T cell receptor (beta chain) was retrieved from a study of a mutant IDH1 vaccine in newly diagnosed glioma. Study as a whole: During weeks 1, 3, 5, 7, 11, 15, 19 and 23, patients received eight vaccinations. Earlier treatment was radiotherapy, temozolomide, or both, with most getting both. In some groups vaccination began 4-6 weeks post-radiotherapy; others received it with temozolomide.

Germline CDR1 is SGHVS and CDR2 is FQNEAQ. The CDR3 is 13 residues long. The V end lost 2 bases, the J end lost 10 bases, and 14 bases lay between the germline ends. Notes on this clone: Its antigen is currently unknown.

TCRdb's copy holds only in-frame clones and misses some; the assay was immunoSEQ multiplex PCR. The sample records around 40,000 clones, 80% to 90% being singletons. The time point was: week 5, during vaccination. Vaccination used 300 ug of mutant IDH1 20-mer peptide per dose, with topical imiquimod. The study enrolled donors with new WHO grade 3 or 4 IDH1-mutant, ATRX-lost astrocytomas. The genes are TRBV7-8 and TRBJ1-1; D may be TRBD1 (5 bases). The TCR comes from a man between 50 and 59 years old with glioma. The sequenced sample was PBMCs, obtained from a glioma patient whose treatment included an IDH1 peptide vaccine. CDR3 DNA sequence: TGTGCCAGCAGCTTAATTATAGGAGGGGTAGCTTTCTTT. Encoded protein: CASSLIIGGVAFF.